This T cell receptor (beta chain) was recorded in a study of low-dose radiotherapy and immunotherapy resistance in tumors. Study-wide background: The regimen for patients comprised intravenous nivolumab 240 mg every two weeks plus intravenous ipilimumab 1 mg/kg every six weeks.

This sample's time point: before trial treatment. The study gave donors nivolumab, ipilimumab, aspirin, low-dose cyclophosphamide and low-dose radiotherapy. At least ten counts were recorded for this clonotype. This CDR3 has 16 residues. The germline V and J ends were trimmed by 3 bases and 0 bases, with 14 bases remaining between them. Per the germline V gene, CDR1 is MGHRA and CDR2 is YSYEKL. Covering alpha and beta chains, TRAV- and TRBV-specific primers were used for the first-strand cDNA. A constant-region primer paired with the V-primer adapter amplified TCRs over about 19 PCR cycles. Amplification of the isolated mRNA used in vitro transcription. MiXCR was run by TCRdb on the reads, yielding one entry per CDR3 protein. Here the sample spans about 82,000 distinct CDR3 sequences, under 20% being singletons.

This sample comprised PBMCs, obtained before treatment. The clonotype originates from a male donor with prostate cancer. The rearrangement links TRBV4-1 to TRBJ2-5, with D perhaps matching TRBD2 (6 bases). The CDR3 nucleotides read TGCGCCAGCAGCCAGGGGGGACTTTTAAACCAAGAGACCCAGTACTTC. Protein: CASSQGGLLNQETQYF.